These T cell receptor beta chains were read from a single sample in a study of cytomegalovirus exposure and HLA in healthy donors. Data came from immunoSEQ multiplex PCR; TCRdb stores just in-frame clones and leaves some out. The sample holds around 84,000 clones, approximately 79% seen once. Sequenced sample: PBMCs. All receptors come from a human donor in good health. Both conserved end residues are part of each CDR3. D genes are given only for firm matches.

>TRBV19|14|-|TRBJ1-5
CASSTYGSNQPQHF
TGTGCCAGTAGCACCTACGGGAGCAATCAGCCCCAGCATTTT
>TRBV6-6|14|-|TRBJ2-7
CASSDPGQAYEQYF
TGTGCCAGCAGCGATCCGGGACAAGCCTACGAGCAGTACTTC
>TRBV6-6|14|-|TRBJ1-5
CASSTVRGDQPQHF
TGTGCCAGCAGTACCGTCCGGGGGGATCAGCCCCAGCATTTT
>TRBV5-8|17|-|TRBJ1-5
CASSLAIKGDSNQPQHF
TGTGCCAGCAGCTTGGCGATCAAGGGGGATAGCAATCAGCCCCAGCATTTT
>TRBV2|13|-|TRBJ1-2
CASRYFRGYGYTF
TGTGCCAGCCGTTATTTTCGGGGCTATGGCTACACCTTC
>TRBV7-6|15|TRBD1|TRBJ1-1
CASSPGQGFDTEAFF
TGTGCCAGCAGCCCGGGACAGGGTTTCGACACTGAAGCTTTCTTT
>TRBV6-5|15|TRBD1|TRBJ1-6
CASSPDRAGNSPLNF
TGTGCCAGCAGTCCGGACAGGGCGGGTAATTCACCCCTCAACTTT
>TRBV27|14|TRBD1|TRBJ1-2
CASRPGGRTYGYTF
TGTGCCAGCAGACCAGGGGGGCGCACGTATGGCTACACCTTC
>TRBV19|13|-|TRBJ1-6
CASSIEGNSPLHF
TGTGCCAGTAGTATAGAGGGCAATTCACCCCTCCACTTT
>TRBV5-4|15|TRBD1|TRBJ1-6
CASSLPGQNNSPLHF
TGTGCCAGCAGCCTGCCGGGACAGAATAATTCACCCCTCCACTTT
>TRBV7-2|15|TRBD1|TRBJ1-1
CASSGPGQATFEAFF
TGTGCCAGCAGCGGGCCGGGACAGGCCACTTTCGAAGCTTTCTTT
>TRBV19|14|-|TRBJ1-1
CASSIVPTGTEAFF
TGTGCCAGTAGTATAGTCCCCACAGGCACTGAAGCTTTCTTT
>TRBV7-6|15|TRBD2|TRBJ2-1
CASSISGVSYNEQFF
TGTGCCAGCAGCATCAGCGGGGTTTCCTACAATGAGCAGTTCTTC
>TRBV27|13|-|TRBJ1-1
CASSPPGRGEAFF
TGTGCCAGCAGTCCCCCAGGGAGGGGTGAAGCTTTCTTT
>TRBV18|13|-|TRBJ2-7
CASSPDKSYEQYF
TGTGCCAGCTCACCGGACAAGTCTTACGAGCAGTACTTC